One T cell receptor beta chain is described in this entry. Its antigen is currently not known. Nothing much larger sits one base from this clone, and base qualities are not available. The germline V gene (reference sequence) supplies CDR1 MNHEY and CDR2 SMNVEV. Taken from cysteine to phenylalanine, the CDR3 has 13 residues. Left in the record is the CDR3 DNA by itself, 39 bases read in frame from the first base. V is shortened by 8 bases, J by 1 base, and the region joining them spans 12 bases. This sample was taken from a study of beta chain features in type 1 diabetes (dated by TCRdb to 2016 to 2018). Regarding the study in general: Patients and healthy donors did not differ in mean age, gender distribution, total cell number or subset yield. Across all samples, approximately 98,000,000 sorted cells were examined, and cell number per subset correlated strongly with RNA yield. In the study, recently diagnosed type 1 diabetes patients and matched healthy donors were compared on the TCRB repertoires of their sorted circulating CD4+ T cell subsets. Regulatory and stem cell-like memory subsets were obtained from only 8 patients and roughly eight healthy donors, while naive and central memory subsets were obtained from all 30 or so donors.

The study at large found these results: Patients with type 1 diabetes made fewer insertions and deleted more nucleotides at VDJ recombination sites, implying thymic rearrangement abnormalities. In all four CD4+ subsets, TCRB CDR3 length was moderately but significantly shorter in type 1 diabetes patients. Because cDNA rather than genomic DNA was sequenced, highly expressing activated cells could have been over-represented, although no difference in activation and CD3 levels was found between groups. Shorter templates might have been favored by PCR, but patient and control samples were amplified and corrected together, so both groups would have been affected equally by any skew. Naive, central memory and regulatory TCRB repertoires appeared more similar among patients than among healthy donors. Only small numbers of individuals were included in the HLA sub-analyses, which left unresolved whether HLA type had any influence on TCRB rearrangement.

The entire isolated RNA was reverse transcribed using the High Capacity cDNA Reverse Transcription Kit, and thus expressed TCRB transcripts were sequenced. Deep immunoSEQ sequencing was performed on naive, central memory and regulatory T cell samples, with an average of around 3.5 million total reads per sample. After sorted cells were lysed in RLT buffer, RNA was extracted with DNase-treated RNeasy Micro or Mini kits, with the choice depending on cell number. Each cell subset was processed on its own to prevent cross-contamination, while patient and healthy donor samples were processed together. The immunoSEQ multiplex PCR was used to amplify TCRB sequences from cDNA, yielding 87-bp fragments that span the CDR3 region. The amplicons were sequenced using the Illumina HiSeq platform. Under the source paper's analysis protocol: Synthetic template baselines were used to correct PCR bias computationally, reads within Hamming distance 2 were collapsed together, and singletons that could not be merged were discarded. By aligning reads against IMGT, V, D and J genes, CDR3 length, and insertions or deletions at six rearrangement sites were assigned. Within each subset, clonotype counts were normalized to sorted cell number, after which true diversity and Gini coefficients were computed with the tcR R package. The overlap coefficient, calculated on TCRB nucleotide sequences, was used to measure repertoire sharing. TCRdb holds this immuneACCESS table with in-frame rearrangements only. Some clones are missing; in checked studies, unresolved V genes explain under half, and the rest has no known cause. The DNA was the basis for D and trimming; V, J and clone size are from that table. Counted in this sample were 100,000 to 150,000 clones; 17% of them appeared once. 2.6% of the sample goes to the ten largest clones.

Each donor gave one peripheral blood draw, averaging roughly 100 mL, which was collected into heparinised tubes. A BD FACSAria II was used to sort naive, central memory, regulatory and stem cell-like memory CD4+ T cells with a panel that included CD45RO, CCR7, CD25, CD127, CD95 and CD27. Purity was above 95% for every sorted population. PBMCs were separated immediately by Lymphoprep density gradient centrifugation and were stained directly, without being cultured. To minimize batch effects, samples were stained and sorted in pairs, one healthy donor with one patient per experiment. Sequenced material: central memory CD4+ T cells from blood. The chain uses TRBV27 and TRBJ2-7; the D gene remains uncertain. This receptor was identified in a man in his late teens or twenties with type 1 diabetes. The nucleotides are TGTGCCAGCCAAACTGAACCTTCCTACGAGCAGTACTTC. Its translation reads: CASQTEPSYEQYF.